This T cell receptor beta chain was documented in a study of CD8 T cells in Susac syndrome. TEMRA cells were FACS-enriched, while CD8+ and CD4+ T cells were negatively isolated. Germline V lookup: CDR1 WSHSY, CDR2 SAAADI. Trimming shortened V by 5 bases and J by 2 bases, and 13 bases separated the two germline ends. This CDR3 spans 14 amino acids. Reverse transcription of about 0.5 to 1 ug RNA used random hexamers. MiXCR, applied by TCRdb to the immunoSEQ multiplex PCR reads, yields one record per CDR3 protein. The repertoire consists of about 190,000 distinct CDR3 sequences, with roughly 90% occurring once and the leading ten covering roughly 0.087%.

The sample consisted of CD4+ T cells from PBMCs. This receptor was taken from a human donor with Susac syndrome. J is TRBJ2-7 and V is TRBV10-2; D gene uncertain. CDR3 sequence: CASSQTTRTYEQYF. In DNA form, the CDR3 reads TGCGCCAGCAGTCAAACGACACGTACCTACGAGCAGTACTTC.